Below are 3 T cell receptor beta chains sequenced from a single sample in a study. TCRdb re-called the RT-PCR reads with MiXCR, one entry per CDR3 protein. The table shows about 700,000 distinct CDR3 sequences, with more than 13% occurring only once. The source material was memory CD4+ T cells from blood. These receptors were taken from a female donor in good health, serving as a healthy control.

The table lists this clonotype with a few counts. The chain combines TRBV11-2 with TRBJ2-5; 7 nucleotides line up with TRBD2. This CDR3 contains 14 residues. Germline lookup yields CDR1 SGHAT and CDR2 FQNNGV. The V segment lost 5 bases and the J segment 5 bases; nucleotides outside the gene matches: 8. The CDR3 DNA sequence: TGTGCCAGCAGCCCCGGACTAGTAGCTGAGACCCAGTACTTC. Translating it yields CASSPGLVAETQYF.

This sequence joins TRBV9 and TRBJ1-1; 7 bases align to TRBD1. The trim removed 3 bases at V and 2 bases at J, leaving 7 bases unmatched. This CDR3 is built from 15 residues. Germline V gives CDR1 SGDLS, CDR2 YYNGEE. The CDR3: CASSAQTGKNTEAFF. CDR3 nucleotide sequence: TGTGCCAGCAGCGCCCAGACAGGGAAAAACACTGAAGCTTTCTTT.

This clonotype was observed a handful of times. The chain links TRBV20-1 to TRBJ1-1; a possible D gene is TRBD1 (6 bases). Germline values: CDR1 DFQATT, CDR2 SNEGSKA (reference sequence). V shed 7 bases and J shed 1 base, with 13 bases lying between them. The CDR3 has 13 residues. The DNA for the CDR3 is TGCAGTGAGCTGACAGGAGGGAACACTGAAGCTTTCTTT. Translated, it gives CSELTGGNTEAFF.